One T cell receptor beta chain is described in this entry. Its antigen is unknown. V shed 10 bases and J shed 4 bases, with 14 bases lying between them. This CDR3 comprises 12 residues. TCRdb's copy holds only in-frame clones and misses some; the assay was immunoSEQ multiplex PCR. The sample includes 95,000 to 100,000 clones, 80% to 90% of them seen just once. This sample is drawn from a study of T cell responses to AZD1222 COVID-19 vaccine. Study results and caveats: Repertoire sampling happened only post peak T cell response.

The source is an adult who received the AZD1222 COVID-19 vaccine. Here the sequenced sample was peripheral blood, taken 28 days after the second AZD1222 dose. The genes are TRBV23-1 and TRBJ2-7; no clear D gene. TRBV23-1 is designated an ORF whose function remains uncertain. Written as DNA, the CDR3 is TGCGCCAACTCCCCTAGTGGGTACGAGCAGTACTTC. Translated, it gives CANSPSGYEQYF.